This T cell receptor beta chain was retrieved from a study of shared clonotypes between healthy human individuals (dated by TCRdb to about 2020). Broadly, across the study: The cohort comprised two women and a few men aged 18 to 49 years. Libraries were prepared and TCR repertoires were sequenced by different laboratories using diverse techniques, in order to increase sequencing depth and limit assay-specific biases. The study deeply sequenced blood TCR repertoires of about five healthy adults to estimate repertoire size and the extent of clonotype sharing between individuals. Per donor, three plates each were used for CD4 naive and CD4 memory, two for CD8 naive, and one for CD8 memory. Between about 0.85 and 10 billion PBMCs per donor were obtained by leukapheresis. The paper as a whole reports these results and caveats: Estimated clonotype richness was generally larger for naive than for memory subsets. Sharing across a handful of donors was observed for approximately 4.6% of naive CD4, 3% to 3.5% of naive CD8, 2% to 2.5% of memory CD4, and about 0.39% of memory CD8 clonotypes. Pairwise subsampling led to the expectation that sequencing depth would affect the degree of clonotype sharing among donors. Even with the large sequencing depth, rarefaction of the sorted-subset datasets indicated that sequencing was incomplete. Compared with non-shared clonotypes, the clonotypes found in all four sorted-subset donors had higher generation probabilities. Because the study included a small number of donors, the genetic and exposure-history diversity represented was limited. Sampling was restricted to blood, and TCR repertoires in tissue are likely to differ from TCR repertoires in blood.

Comment on this clone: Its antigen is currently not known. Base qualities are not recorded, but no much larger clone differs from it by a single base.

Using the deep immunoSEQ assay, TCR CDR3 regions were amplified from genomic DNA by multiplex PCR. Extracted genomic DNA from each cell subset was spread evenly across all wells of several immunoSEQ 96-well plates, with each plate serving as a replicate. For sorted subsets, approximately 210 ng of genomic DNA, equivalent to some 30,000 T cell genomes, went into each replicate PCR. Purified libraries were quantified with a Qubit 3.0 fluorometer, sized on a Bioanalyzer 2100, and re-quantified with the KAPA Library Quantification kit. A separate single-read 150-cycle Illumina NextSeq 550 flow cell was used to sequence each immunoSEQ 96-well plate. Regarding the original processing steps: Because only junctional sequences without quality scores were contained in the immunoSEQ output, filtering matching that applied to full-length reads could not be performed. Sequences were annotated with PyIR, a Python wrapper for IgBLAST v1.9, and V/J genes and CDR3 were assigned using IMGT germline references. Reads were filtered out if the reads had weak V/J assignments (E-value above 1e-6), no CDR3, stop codons, out-of-frame junctions, or ambiguous translated residues. V3J clonotypes were defined by identical inferred V gene, J gene, and CDR3 amino acid sequence. To compute the percentage overlap between repertoires, the number of shared unique clonotypes was divided by the size of the smaller repertoire. Three approaches were used to assess repertoire richness: RTK rarefaction, the Chao1 estimator, and Recon v2.1 estimates of unobserved clonotypes. For all TCRbeta clonotypes obtained by the gDNA method from several donors, generation probabilities were computed with OLGA. TCRdb mirrors the immuneACCESS table, restricted to in-frame sequences. Some clones are absent from its copies; in checked studies, under half trace to an unresolved V gene, and the reason for the others is unknown. Clone size and V and J calls were adopted from that table, with D and trimming inferred from the DNA. A total of around 600,000 clones appear in this sample, about 95% of them only once. Around 0.12% of the sample rests with the top ten.

V is clipped by 2 bases and J by 5 bases, and the sequence between their germline boundaries is 3 bases long. CDR1 MGHRA and CDR2 YSYEKL are derived from the germline V gene. The CDR3, cysteine through phenylalanine, is 12 amino acids long. Only CDR3 DNA remains: 36 bases, in frame from the first base. For the CD8 naive samples, CD45RO-negative cells were positively selected for CCR7, yielding a CD45RA+CCR7+ population from which TemRA cells were excluded. Healthy HIV-negative adults with no recently reported acute infections or vaccinations were included as donors. Every donor was a Caucasian adult living in Nashville, Tennessee, USA. After blood collection by leukapheresis, PBMCs were isolated using Ficoll-Histopaque density gradient centrifugation and then cryopreserved in the vapor phase of liquid nitrogen. Analytical flow cytometry was used to check the purity and quantity of each magnetically sorted T cell population. From each sorted fraction, genomic DNA was isolated and quantified by UV absorbance on a Nanodrop 2000c.

The V and J genes are TRBV4-1 and TRBJ2-2; there is no confident call for the D gene. Input material: naive CD8+ T cells sorted from blood. According to the study, the label for this sample's cell subset or site signals: CD45RA+CCR7+. The clonotype comes from a woman in her thirties in good health. The nucleotide sequence is TGCGCCAGCAGCCAACATACCGGGGAGCTGTTTTTT. Its translation is CASSQHTGELFF.